This TCR beta chain was found in a study of T cells in Graves' hyperthyroidism and ophthalmopathy. The PBMCs were sourced from fresh peripheral blood (about 9.7 ml). From RNA transcripts, TCR beta CDR3 regions were amplified. First-round RT-PCR of the TCR CDR3 relied on the HTBI primer set. One entry per CDR3 protein results from TCRdb running MiXCR on the multiplex PCR reads. The sample has 300,000 to 350,000 distinct CDR3 sequences; 18% are singletons. The CDR3 covers 16 residues. Looked up from germline, CDR1 is SGHRS and CDR2 is YFSETQ. Trimming took 0 bases from V and 4 from J; bases not matched to a gene: 7. As to this clonotype: Its antigen remains unidentified.

The study, taken as a whole, reports: The model forecast ophthalmopathy, anticipating it by a median approximately 6 months before onset.

The sequence was collected from a woman between 45 and 60 years old with Graves' hyperthyroidism. The sample taken for sequencing was blood. V usage is TRBV5-1 and J usage is TRBJ1-1; 9 bases agree with TRBD1. In DNA, the CDR3 is TGCGCCAGCAGCTTGGAACAGGGGGCGGTCAGCACTGAAGCTTTCTTT. This encodes CASSLEQGAVSTEAFF. The full variable domain, rest sourced from reference TRBV5-1 and TRBJ1-1, is KAGVTQTPRYLIKTRGQQVTLSCSPISGHRSVSWYQQTPGQGLQFLFEYFSETQRNKGNFPGRFSGRQFSNSRSEMNVSTLELGDSALYLCASSLEQGAVSTEAFFGQGTRLTVV.